This T cell receptor (beta chain) emerged from a study of T cell responses to AZD1222 COVID-19 vaccine. Study-level findings and limits: The donor cohort was predominantly white British with a female majority, and clonal diversity may have been underestimated. After two AZD1222 doses, spike-specific TCR breadth and depth rose versus day 0. Repertoires were sampled only after the peak T cell response.

For this clone: Its antigen is as yet unknown.

The data were produced by immunoSEQ multiplex PCR, yet TCRdb's version contains in-frame clones alone and is incomplete. Of 110,000 or so clones listed, 70% to 90% are singletons. The CDR3 contains 15 residues. CDR1 is LGHNA, CDR2 YNFKEQ, per germline. J was trimmed by 2 bases and V by 0 bases; bases with no gene match: 4. The chain uses TRBV4-2 and TRBJ2-7, with 7 positions matching TRBD1. The receptor was derived from an adult who received the AZD1222 COVID-19 vaccine. The sequenced sample was peripheral blood, obtained 28 days after the second AZD1222 dose. CDR3 sequence (DNA): TGTGCCAGCAGCCAAGAAGTCCAGGGGGCCTACGAGCAGTACTTC. Encoded protein: CASSQEVQGAYEQYF.